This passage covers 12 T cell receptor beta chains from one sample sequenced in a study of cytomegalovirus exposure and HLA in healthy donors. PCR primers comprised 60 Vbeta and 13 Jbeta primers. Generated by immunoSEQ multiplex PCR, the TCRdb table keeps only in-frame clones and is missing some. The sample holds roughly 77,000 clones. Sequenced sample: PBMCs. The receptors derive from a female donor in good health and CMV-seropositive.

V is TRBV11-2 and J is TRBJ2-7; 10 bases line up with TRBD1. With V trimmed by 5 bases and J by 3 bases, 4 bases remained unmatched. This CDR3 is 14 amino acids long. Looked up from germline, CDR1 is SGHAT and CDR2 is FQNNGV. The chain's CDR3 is CASSLGTGVYEQYF. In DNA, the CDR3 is TGTGCCAGCAGCCTGGGGACAGGGGTCTACGAGCAGTACTTC.

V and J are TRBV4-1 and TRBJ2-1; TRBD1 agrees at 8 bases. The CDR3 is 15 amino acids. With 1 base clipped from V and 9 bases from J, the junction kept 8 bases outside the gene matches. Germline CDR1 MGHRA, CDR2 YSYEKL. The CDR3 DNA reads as TGCGCCAGCAGCCAAGGAGGGGCAGGGGGCGCTGAGCAGTTCTTC. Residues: CASSQGGAGGAEQFF.

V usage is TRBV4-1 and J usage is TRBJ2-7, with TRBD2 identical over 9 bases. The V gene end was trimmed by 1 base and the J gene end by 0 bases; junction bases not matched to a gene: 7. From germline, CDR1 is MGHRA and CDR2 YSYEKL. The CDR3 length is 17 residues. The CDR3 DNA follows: TGCGCCAGCAGCCAAGTCCCTAGCGGGACGAGCTCCTACGAGCAGTACTTC. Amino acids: CASSQVPSGTSSYEQYF.

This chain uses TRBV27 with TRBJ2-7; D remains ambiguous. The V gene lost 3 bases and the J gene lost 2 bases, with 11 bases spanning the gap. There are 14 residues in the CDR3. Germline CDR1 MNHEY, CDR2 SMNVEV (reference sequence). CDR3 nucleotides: TGTGCCAGCAGTTTTGCCCAGAGCGCCTACGAGCAGTACTTC. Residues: CASSFAQSAYEQYF.

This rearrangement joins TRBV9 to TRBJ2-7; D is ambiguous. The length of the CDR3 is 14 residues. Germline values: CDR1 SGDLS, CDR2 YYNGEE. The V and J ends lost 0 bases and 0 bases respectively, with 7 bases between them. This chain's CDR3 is CASSVVPSSYEQYF. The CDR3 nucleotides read TGTGCCAGCAGCGTAGTTCCCAGCTCCTACGAGCAGTACTTC.

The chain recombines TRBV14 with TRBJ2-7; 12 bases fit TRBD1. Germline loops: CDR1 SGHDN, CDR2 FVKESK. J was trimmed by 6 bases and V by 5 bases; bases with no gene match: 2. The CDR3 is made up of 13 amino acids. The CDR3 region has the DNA TGTGCCAGCAGCGGGACAGGGGGCAGCGAGCAGTACTTC. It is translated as CASSGTGGSEQYF.

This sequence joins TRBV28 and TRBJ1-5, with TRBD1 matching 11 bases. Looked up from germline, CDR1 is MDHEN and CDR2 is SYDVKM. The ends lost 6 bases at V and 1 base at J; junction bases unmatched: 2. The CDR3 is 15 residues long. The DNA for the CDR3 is TGTGCCAGCAGGGGGACAGGGGGAAGCAATCAGCCCCAGCATTTT. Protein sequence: CASRGTGGSNQPQHF.

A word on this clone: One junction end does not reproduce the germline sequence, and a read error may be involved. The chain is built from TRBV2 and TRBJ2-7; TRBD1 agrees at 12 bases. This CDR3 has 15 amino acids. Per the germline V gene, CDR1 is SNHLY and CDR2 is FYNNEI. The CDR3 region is CASREGTGGTYEQYF. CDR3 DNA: TGTGCCAGCAGGGAAGGGACAGGGGGCACCTACGAGCAGTACTTC.

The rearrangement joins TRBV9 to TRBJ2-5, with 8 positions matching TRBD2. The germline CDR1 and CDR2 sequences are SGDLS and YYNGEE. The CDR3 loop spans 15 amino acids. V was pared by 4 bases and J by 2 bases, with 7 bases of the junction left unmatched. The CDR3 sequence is CASSISGAPQETQYF. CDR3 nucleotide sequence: TGTGCCAGCAGCATTAGCGGGGCCCCGCAAGAGACCCAGTACTTC.

This CDR3 is CASSTRAMVTEAFF. The CDR3 DNA sequence: TGTGCCAGCAGTACTAGGGCGATGGTCACTGAAGCTTTCTTT. The V and J genes are TRBV27 and TRBJ1-1; D gene unclear. Trimming shortened V by 5 bases and J by 4 bases, and 14 bases separated the two germline ends. The CDR3 consists of 14 residues. The germline CDR1 and CDR2 sequences are MNHEY and SMNVEV (reference sequence).

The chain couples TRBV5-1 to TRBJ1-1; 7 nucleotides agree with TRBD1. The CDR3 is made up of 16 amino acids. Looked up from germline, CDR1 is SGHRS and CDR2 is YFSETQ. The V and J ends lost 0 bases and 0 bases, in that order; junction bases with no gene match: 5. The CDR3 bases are TGCGCCAGCAGCTTGGCTTGGGGACAGTTGAACACTGAAGCTTTCTTT. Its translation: CASSLAWGQLNTEAFF.

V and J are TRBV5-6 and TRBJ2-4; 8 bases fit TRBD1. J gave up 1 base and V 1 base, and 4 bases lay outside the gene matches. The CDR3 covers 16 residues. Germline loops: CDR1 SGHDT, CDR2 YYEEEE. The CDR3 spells CASSLFQGAAKNIQYF. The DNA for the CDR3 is TGTGCCAGCAGCTTGTTTCAGGGGGCGGCCAAAAACATTCAGTACTTC.